This record concerns one T cell receptor (beta chain) sequence. No antigen is known for it. This sample stems from a study of OX40 agonist ivuxolimab in advanced cancers. Study-level information: Patients received the agonistic anti-OX40 (CD134) antibody ivuxolimab.

Study-level findings and limits: CD4+ and CD8+ blood T cells expanded clonally by week 6 at 0.1 to 3.0 mg/kg.

V was clipped by 2 bases and J by 3 bases, with 15 bases between them. Germline-derived CDR1 and CDR2 are SEHNR and FQNEAQ (reference sequence). CDR3 size: 16 residues. Assay used: immunoSEQ multiplex PCR; TCRdb lists only in-frame clones, some missing. The sample consists of about 120,000 clones, just under 95% of them appearing once. The receptor comes from an adult with an advanced solid tumor such as melanoma, head and neck, liver or kidney cancer. The source material was CD4+ or CD8+ T cells sorted from blood, sampled in a trial of the OX40 agonist ivuxolimab. V and J are TRBV7-9 and TRBJ2-3; D might be TRBD1 (5 bases). CDR3 nucleotide sequence: TGTGCCAGCAGCTTAAAGGCAGGGCCAACGACAGATACGCAGTATTTT. Amino acid sequence: CASSLKAGPTTDTQYF.